A single sample gave rise to the 17 T cell receptor beta chains below, sequenced in a study of blood T cell repertoires in COVID-19. Produced via immunoSEQ multiplex PCR; TCRdb's table is partial and in-frame only. The table records approximately 67,000 clones, roughly nine tenths of them present only once. The sequenced sample was peripheral blood. These receptors all stem from a woman at least 80 years old with acute or convalescent COVID-19.

The chain joins TRBV28 to TRBJ1-1, with unresolved D. In germline, CDR1 is MDHEN, CDR2 SYDVKM. The CDR3 contains 13 residues. Trimming removed 5 bases from V and 4 bases from J, with 11 bases in between. The CDR3 loop is CASSPPPVTEAFF. The CDR3 bases are TGTGCCAGCAGTCCCCCCCCCGTCACTGAAGCTTTCTTT.

This rearrangement joins TRBV6-5 to TRBJ1-1; 8 bases are shared with TRBD1. V lost 10 bases to trimming and J lost 6 bases; unmatched junction nucleotides: 7. Germline-derived CDR1 and CDR2 are MNHEY and SVGAGI. This CDR3 comprises 12 residues. The CDR3 region is CATQGDGAEAFF. CDR3 bases: TGTGCCACACAGGGGGATGGCGCTGAAGCTTTCTTT.

The V call is TRBV2, the J call TRBJ1-1; weak D call: TRBD1 (5 bases). V shed 6 bases and J shed 8 bases, with 10 bases lying between them. Per germline, CDR1 SNHLY and CDR2 FYNNEI. The CDR3 has 11 amino acids. Here the CDR3 reads CASRWGREAFF. CDR3 nucleotide sequence: TGTGCCAGCAGATGGGGGAGGGAAGCTTTCTTT.

The chain employs TRBV29-1 and TRBJ1-1, with D possibly being TRBD1 (6 bases). The germline gives CDR1 SQVTM, CDR2 ANQGSEA. There are 14 residues in the CDR3. Trimming shortened V by 7 bases and J by 1 base, and 16 bases separated the two germline ends. This chain's CDR3 is CSGKRGRGNTEAFF. The CDR3 DNA is TGCAGCGGAAAGCGGGGGCGAGGGAACACTGAAGCTTTCTTT.

A word on this clone: At one boundary the junction diverges from the germline segment, which might be a read error. This sequence joins TRBV3-1 (or the pseudogene TRBV3-2) and TRBJ1-6, with 8 bases that match TRBD1. The CDR3 extends over 15 amino acids. The V gene's germline CDR1 is LGHDT and CDR2 YNNKEL (reference sequence). CDR3 DNA: TGTGCCAGCAGTCAAGGACAGGGCGGACGATCACCCCTCCACTTT. Translating it yields CASSQGQGGRSPLHF.

The V gene is TRBV15, the J gene TRBJ1-3, with 7 nucleotides matching TRBD1. The CDR3 has 15 amino acids. Germline trimming cut 2 bases from V and 6 bases from J; bases unmatched to any gene: 7. Germline V CDR1 and CDR2: LNHNV, YYDKDF (reference sequence). DNA for the CDR3: TGTGCCACCAGCAGATTGACAGGGTTGGAAAACACCATATATTTT. Translation gives CATSRLTGLENTIYF. Combining the CDR3 with reference TRBV15 and TRBJ1-3 gives the whole variable domain DAMVIQNPRYQVTQFGKPVTLSCSQTLNHNVMYWYQQKSSQAPKLLFHYYDKDFNNEADTPDNFQSRRPNTSFCFLDIRSPGLGDTAMYLCATSRLTGLENTIYFGEGSWLTVV.

The chain uses TRBV7-9 and TRBJ1-4, with D possibly matching TRBD1 (6 bases). Trimming shortened V by 3 bases and J by 6 bases, and 14 bases separated the two germline ends. The CDR3 loop spans 15 amino acids. Germline values: CDR1 SEHNR, CDR2 FQNEAQ (reference sequence). CDR3: CASSFWTARDEKLFF. DNA of the CDR3: TGTGCCAGCAGCTTTTGGACAGCGAGGGATGAAAAACTGTTTTTT.

The table lists this clone with a count of one. The CDR3 DNA reads TGTGCCAGTCAGACTGTTTACTATGGCTACACCTTC. This translates into CASQTVYYGYTF. The chain employs TRBV19 and TRBJ1-2; D remains ambiguous. Trimming cost V 8 bases and J 3 bases, with 10 bases left between them. CDR1 is LNHDA and CDR2 is SQIVND in the germline V gene (reference sequence). The length of the CDR3 is 12 residues.

V is TRBV9 and J is TRBJ1-6, with 9 bases that match TRBD1. The ends lost 1 base at V and 7 bases at J; junction bases unmatched: 6. Germline CDR1 and CDR2: SGDLS and YYNGEE. This CDR3 comprises 16 residues. The CDR3 DNA follows: TGTGCCAGCAGCGTATCCGGGACAGGGAGGAATTCACCCCTCCACTTT. This sequence encodes CASSVSGTGRNSPLHF.

The CDR3 reads CASSRDRPNNQPQHF. The CDR3 nucleotides are TGTGCCAGCAGCAGGGACAGGCCAAACAATCAGCCCCAGCATTTT. V is TRBV6-5 and J is TRBJ1-5; 8 bases match TRBD1. Germline V CDR1 and CDR2: MNHEY, SVGAGI. The CDR3 extends over 15 amino acids. Unmatched junction bases numbered 7, after V lost 6 bases and J lost 3 bases.

CDR3 in DNA: TGCGCCAGCAGCCCAAGGACAGGGGATACGTCTGGCTACACCTTC. It is translated as CASSPRTGDTSGYTF. This rearrangement joins TRBV5-1 to TRBJ1-2; the match to TRBD1 covers 9 bases. Germline V gene sequence: CDR1 SGHRS, CDR2 YFSETQ. The CDR3 length is 15 residues. Germline trimming cut 4 bases from V and 7 bases from J; bases unmatched to any gene: 11. The complete variable domain, with remaining parts taken from reference TRBV5-1 and TRBJ1-2, reads KAGVTQTPRYLIKTRGQQVTLSCSPISGHRSVSWYQQTPGQGLQFLFEYFSETQRNKGNFPGRFSGRQFSNSRSEMNVSTLELGDSALYLCASSPRTGDTSGYTFGSGTRLTVV.

The V and J genes are TRBV25-1 and TRBJ1-1; perhaps TRBD1 as D (5 bases). Germline V gives CDR1 MGHDK, CDR2 SYGVNS. CDR3 length: 12 residues. Trimming shortened V by 7 bases and J by 4 bases, and 10 bases separated the two germline ends. In DNA, the CDR3 is TGTGCCAGCACCCAGGGTCGCACTGAAGCTTTCTTT. Its protein product is CASTQGRTEAFF.

The chain recombines TRBV19 with TRBJ1-4; a weak D match, TRBD1 (6 bases). The V gene's germline CDR1 is LNHDA and CDR2 SQIVND (reference sequence). V lost 7 bases to trimming and J lost 7 bases, with 16 bases between them. This CDR3 has 14 residues. The CDR3: CASTPRGAVEKLFF. DNA of the CDR3: TGTGCCAGTACCCCCCGGGGGGCGGTTGAAAAACTGTTTTTT.

V gene TRBV5-8 combines with J gene TRBJ1-2; 9 nucleotides agree with TRBD1. The trim removed 5 bases at V and 4 bases at J, leaving 6 bases unmatched. The CDR3 consists of 14 residues. Germline CDR1 and CDR2: SGHTS and YDEGEE. The CDR3 here is CASRYPGQGYGYTF. CDR3 nucleotide sequence: TGTGCCAGCAGGTACCCGGGACAGGGCTATGGCTACACCTTC.

The chain links TRBV2 to TRBJ2-2; the match to TRBD2 covers 13 bases. The germline CDR1 and CDR2 sequences are SNHLY and FYNNEI. This CDR3 contains 17 residues. V shed 4 bases, J shed 8 bases, and the junction held 10 bases outside the gene matches. The CDR3 spells CASSGPRLAGGWGELFF. In nucleotides, the CDR3 is TGTGCCAGCAGTGGTCCCAGACTAGCGGGAGGTTGGGGGGAGCTGTTTTTT.

This sequence joins TRBV11-2 and TRBJ2-7, with a possible D match to TRBD2 (6 bases). V was cut by 3 bases and J by 2 bases, with 14 bases left in between. The germline CDR1 and CDR2 sequences are SGHAT and FQNNGV. The length of the CDR3 is 15 residues. This CDR3 is CASSLGGRITYEQYF. The CDR3 DNA reads TGTGCCAGCAGCTTGGGGGGACGTATAACCTACGAGCAGTACTTC.

The genes are TRBV28 and TRBJ1-5, with D uncertain. In germline, CDR1 is MDHEN, CDR2 SYDVKM. The V end was cut by 5 bases, the J end by 3 bases, with 5 bases between. CDR3 size: 12 residues. Here the CDR3 DNA reads TGTGCCAGCAGTATCTTCAATCAGCCCCAGCATTTT. Protein: CASSIFNQPQHF.